Shown below are 32 T cell receptor beta chains from a single sample sequenced in a study of blood T cells in healthy people across ages. Using a J-beta primer mix together with a sample-barcoded 5' primer, a second PCR was run for roughly 6 to 12 cycles. Each CDR3 protein gets one entry after TCRdb re-called the 5' RACE reads with MiXCR. The sample has roughly 720,000 distinct CDR3 sequences, around half seen once. The specimen sequenced was blood. These receptors were taken from a man of 80 years or more in good health.

The CDR3 is CASSVDIGITDTQYF. CDR3 DNA: TGTGCCAGCAGCGTAGATATAGGAATCACAGATACGCAGTATTTT. J is TRBJ2-3 and V is TRBV9, with D unresolved. V dropped 0 bases and J dropped 2 bases, with 10 bases sitting between them. Germline V gene sequence: CDR1 SGDLS, CDR2 YYNGEE. This CDR3 has 15 residues. Full variable domain (outside the CDR3, taken from reference TRBV9 and TRBJ2-3): DSGVTQTPKHLITATGQRVTLRCSPRSGDLSVYWYQQSLDQGLQFLIQYYNGEERAKGNILERFSAQQFPDLHSELNLSSLELGDSALYFCASSVDIGITDTQYFGPGTRLTVL.

The rearrangement joins TRBV21-1 to TRBJ2-5; TRBD2 was called by the table and not checked on the DNA. TRBV21-1 is shown as a pseudogene. CDR3 length equals 18 residues. DNA for the CDR3: TGTGCCAGCAGCATACTAGCGGGAGTCGGTTCGTACCAAGAGACCCAGTACTTC. It codes for CASSILAGVGSYQETQYF.

The V gene is TRBV20-1, the J gene TRBJ2-1; D possibly corresponds to TRBD2 (6 bases). CDR1 DFQATT and CDR2 SNEGSKA come from the germline V gene (reference sequence). The CDR3 has 15 residues. V was shortened by 0 bases and J by 5 bases, with 14 bases between the two germline ends. The CDR3 sequence is CSAREIGGTHNEQFF. Here the CDR3 DNA reads TGCAGTGCTAGAGAAATAGGCGGGACCCACAATGAGCAGTTCTTC.

The chain recombines TRBV11-1 with TRBJ1-2; possible D gene TRBD1, 5 bases. This CDR3 region has 12 residues. CDR1 and CDR2 from the germline V gene are SGHAT and FQDESV (reference sequence). V shed 5 bases and J shed 4 bases, with 8 bases lying between them. The CDR3 sequence: CASSPGAYGYTF. The CDR3, as DNA: TGTGCCAGCAGCCCCGGGGCCTATGGCTACACCTTC.

The genes are TRBV4-1 and TRBJ2-1; 10 nucleotides line up with TRBD2. J gave up 6 bases and V 1 base, and 3 bases lay outside the gene matches. The CDR3 sequence is 15 residues long. The germline V gene encodes CDR1 MGHRA and CDR2 YSYEKL. The CDR3 is CASSQALAGGNEQFF. The DNA of the CDR3 is TGCGCCAGCAGCCAAGCCTTAGCGGGAGGCAATGAGCAGTTCTTC.

This clonotype was counted at least ten times. This chain joins TRBV27 and TRBJ1-1; maybe TRBD1 (5 bases). The CDR3 extends over 14 amino acids. Trimming left V 5 bases short and J 6 bases short, with 16 bases between. CDR1 is MNHEY and CDR2 is SMNVEV in the germline V gene (reference sequence). CDR3 in amino acids: CASSLPGGIAEAFF. CDR3 DNA sequence: TGTGCCAGCAGTCTTCCGGGGGGGATCGCTGAAGCTTTCTTT.

This clonotype was seen a handful of times. This chain uses TRBV27 with TRBJ2-3, with TRBD2 matching over 7 bases. Losses at the gene ends were 3 bases for V and 0 bases for J; bases not matched to a gene: 21. The CDR3 contains 21 residues. Germline CDR1 and CDR2: MNHEY and SMNVEV (reference sequence). CDR3 bases: TGTGCCAGCAGTTTTAGCCCCGGGGCGGGAGCTCTAGCGGCTAGCACAGATACGCAGTATTTT. It specifies CASSFSPGAGALAASTDTQYF.

This chain uses TRBV5-6 with TRBJ1-6, with 8 positions matching TRBD1. The CDR3 sequence is 14 residues long. The V segment lost 5 bases and the J segment 13 bases; nucleotides outside the gene matches: 11. Germline V gives CDR1 SGHDT, CDR2 YYEEEE. The CDR3 sequence is CASRYTGGESPLHF. The CDR3, as DNA: TGTGCCAGCAGGTACACAGGGGGAGAATCGCCCCTCCACTTT.

This clonotype has a handful of counts. The chain joins TRBV5-6 to TRBJ2-5; TRBD2 agrees at 10 bases. Germline lookup yields CDR1 SGHDT and CDR2 YYEEEE. The CDR3 length is 15 residues. The junction had 3 bases not matched to a gene; V was cut back by 0 bases and J by 4 bases. CDR3 sequence: CASSLVLAGAETQYF. CDR3 sequence (DNA): TGTGCCAGCAGCTTGGTTCTAGCGGGAGCAGAGACCCAGTACTTC.

The rearrangement joins TRBV15 to TRBJ2-7; D gene ambiguous. CDR1 LNHNV and CDR2 YYDKDF come from the germline V gene (reference sequence). V lost 1 base, J lost 2 bases, and 12 bases lay in between. This CDR3 is built from 15 residues. The CDR3 nucleotides read TGTGCCACCAGCAGAGGATCTGATTATCCCTACGAGCAGTACTTC. Protein: CATSRGSDYPYEQYF.

With respect to this clonotype: Sequence at one end of the junction differs from germline and may be a read error. V is TRBV6-5 and J is TRBJ1-2; D unresolved. Germline V gene lookup returns CDR1 MNHEY and CDR2 SVGAGI. CDR3 size: 16 residues. Here the CDR3 reads CTSSYSTGAAGYGYTF. For the CDR3, the DNA is TGTACCAGCAGTTACTCTACGGGAGCGGCTGGGTATGGCTACACCTTC.

This clonotype has more than one count but fewer than ten. The gene calls are TRBV20-1 and TRBJ1-5; the match to TRBD1 covers 9 bases. Trimming cost V 4 bases and J 5 bases; bases outside gene matches: 6. This CDR3 region has 14 residues. The germline CDR1 and CDR2 sequences are DFQATT and SNEGSKA (reference sequence). CDR3 nucleotides: TGCAGTGCTACCTCCGGGACAGGGCATCAGCCCCAGCATTTT. Encoded protein: CSATSGTGHQPQHF.

This clonotype showed up just a few times. V and J are TRBV5-6 and TRBJ2-7, with D unresolved. V was pared by 1 base and J by 2 bases, with 13 bases between. Germline loops: CDR1 SGHDT, CDR2 YYEEEE. The CDR3 sequence is 15 residues long. CDR3: CASSLIGRTPYEQYF. Written as DNA, the CDR3 is TGTGCCAGCAGCTTGATCGGCAGGACCCCCTACGAGCAGTACTTC. Based on the CDR3 plus reference TRBV5-6 and TRBJ2-7, the full variable domain is DAGVTQSPTHLIKTRGQQVTLRCSPKSGHDTVSWYQQALGQGPQFIFQYYEEEERQRGNFPDRFSGHQFPNYSSELNVNALLLGDSALYLCASSLIGRTPYEQYFGPGTRLTVT.

A few counts support this clonotype. The V and J genes are TRBV5-1 and TRBJ1-2; perhaps TRBD1 as D (5 bases). V lost 1 base to trimming and J lost 5 bases, with 9 bases between them. Germline assignment: CDR1 SGHRS and CDR2 YFSETQ. The CDR3 runs 13 residues. The chain's CDR3 is CASSLTGTYGYTF. Here the CDR3 DNA reads TGCGCCAGCAGCTTGACAGGAACGTATGGCTACACCTTC.

This chain uses TRBV12-3 or TRBV12-4 with TRBJ2-5; 7 bases agree with TRBD2. V shed 3 bases and J 1 base; nucleotides not matched to a gene: 11. CDR3 length: 17 residues. DNA for the CDR3: TGTGCCAGCAGTTTCATGGCGGGAGCGGGAATCCAAGAGACCCAGTACTTC. Its protein product is CASSFMAGAGIQETQYF.

This clonotype was counted only a few times. The chain uses TRBV9 and TRBJ2-5, with D perhaps matching TRBD1 or TRBD2 (5 bases each). Germline CDR1 and CDR2: SGDLS and YYNGEE. The CDR3 has 15 amino acids. V was cut by 1 base and J by 1 base, with 11 bases left in between. The CDR3 spells CASSVLAGTQETQYF. The CDR3 DNA reads as TGTGCCAGCAGCGTACTGGCAGGGACCCAAGAGACCCAGTACTTC. Full variable domain (rest looked up from reference TRBV9 and TRBJ2-5): DSGVTQTPKHLITATGQRVTLRCSPRSGDLSVYWYQQSLDQGLQFLIQYYNGEERAKGNILERFSAQQFPDLHSELNLSSLELGDSALYFCASSVLAGTQETQYFGPGTRLLVL.

The chain recombines TRBV18 with TRBJ1-2; tentatively, D is TRBD1 (6 bases). V was cut by 6 bases and J by 3 bases, with 17 bases left in between. The length of the CDR3 is 15 residues. Germline V gene data show CDR1 as KGHSH and CDR2 as LQKENI. CDR3 DNA: TGTGCCAGCTCCCCTGGGACACAAACTTACTATGGCTACACCTTC. It is translated as CASSPGTQTYYGYTF. The full variable domain, completed using reference TRBV18 and TRBJ1-2, is NAGVMQNPRHLVRRRGQEARLRCSPMKGHSHVYWYRQLPEEGLKFMVYLQKENIIDESGMPKERFSAEFPKEGPSILRIQQVVRGDSAAYFCASSPGTQTYYGYTFGSGTRLTVV.

DNA of the CDR3: TGTGCCAGCACCCCCTTTGGGCTCCATAGCACAGATACGCAGTATTTT. Its translation: CASTPFGLHSTDTQYF. The V gene is TRBV6-6, the J gene TRBJ2-3, with unresolved D. The V and J ends lost 7 bases and 0 bases respectively, with 17 bases between them. The CDR3 contains 16 residues. Germline V gene sequence: CDR1 MNHNY, CDR2 SVGAGI (reference sequence).

The chain couples TRBV6-6 to TRBJ2-1; weak D call: TRBD1 (6 bases). Germline CDR1 MNHNY, CDR2 SVGAGI (reference sequence). Trimming removed 8 bases from V and 0 bases from J, with 8 bases in between. The length of the CDR3 is 13 residues. The CDR3 nucleotides are TGTGCCAGCGCAGGGGACTCCTACAATGAGCAGTTCTTC. The encoded protein is CASAGDSYNEQFF.

This clonotype was counted between two and nine times. The chain carries TRBV12-3 or TRBV12-4 and TRBJ2-7; 12 nucleotides align to TRBD1. Trimming at V came to 6 bases and at J to 3 bases, leaving 6 bases not matched to a gene. The CDR3 has 15 residues. CDR3 loop: CASRVGTGGFYEQYF. The DNA of the CDR3 is TGTGCCAGCAGGGTCGGGACAGGGGGCTTCTACGAGCAGTACTTC.

The chain joins TRBV2 to TRBJ2-1, with D maybe TRBD2 (6 bases). Germline CDR1 and CDR2: SNHLY and FYNNEI. The V and J ends lost 3 bases and 7 bases respectively, with 25 bases between them. CDR3 length equals 18 residues. This chain's CDR3 is CASSDTASAAIAENEQFF. CDR3 DNA: TGTGCCAGCAGTGATACGGCGTCGGCCGCGATAGCGGAGAATGAGCAGTTCTTC.

This rearrangement joins TRBV29-1 to TRBJ2-6; D is ambiguous. CDR3 length: 15 residues. Between the trimmed V and J ends, which lost 6 bases and 2 bases, there was a span of 14 bases. Germline V CDR1 and CDR2: SQVTM, ANQGSEA. Written as DNA, the CDR3 is TGCAGCGTCCAAAGACTGGGTCCTGGGGCCAACGTCCTGACTTTC. This encodes CSVQRLGPGANVLTF.

This clonotype has just one count. V gene TRBV5-1 combines with J gene TRBJ1-4; TRBD1 matches at 7 bases. Trimming removed 4 bases from V and 4 bases from J; junction bases left unmatched: 4. The CDR3 totals 14 residues. The germline V gene encodes CDR1 SGHRS and CDR2 YFSETQ. CDR3 loop: CASSLGDSNEKLFF. The CDR3 nucleotides read TGCGCCAGCAGCCTTGGGGACAGTAATGAAAAACTGTTTTTT.

This rearrangement joins TRBV25-1 to TRBJ2-7; no reliable D call. This CDR3 has 13 amino acids. The germline CDR1 and CDR2 sequences are MGHDK and SYGVNS. Trimming took 2 bases from V and 0 from J, leaving 5 bases between them. The CDR3 region is CASSEVGSYEQYF. CDR3 in DNA: TGTGCCAGCAGTGAAGTCGGCTCCTACGAGCAGTACTTC.

V and J are TRBV20-1 and TRBJ2-3; 9 nucleotides match TRBD2. In germline, CDR1 is DFQATT, CDR2 SNEGSKA (reference sequence). The CDR3 is 16 amino acids. After removal of 4 bases from V and 14 bases from J, the junction contained 22 bases not matched to a gene. The CDR3 region has the DNA TGCAGTGCTAATCCGACTAGCGGAGATCAGCACAGATACGCGTATTTT. Amino acids: CSANPTSGDQHRYAYF.

On this clonotype itself: The junction departs from the called germline gene at one end, perhaps through a read error. V and J are TRBV20-1 and TRBJ2-5; D is ambiguous. The DNA end favors TRBJ2-7, so the J call may be wrong. This CDR3 has 13 residues. Germline V CDR1 and CDR2: DFQATT, SNEGSKA (reference sequence). The CDR3 reads CSARDGWSCEQYF. CDR3 nucleotides: TGCAGTGCTAGAGATGGCTGGTCCTGCGAGCAGTACTTC.

This clonotype was seen more than once but under ten times. Here the CDR3 reads CASGLGGVDKNIQYF. The CDR3 nucleotides read TGTGCCAGCGGCCTCGGGGGCGTCGATAAAAACATTCAGTACTTC. This rearrangement joins TRBV5-6 to TRBJ2-4, with D perhaps TRBD1 or TRBD2 (6 bases each). This CDR3 is built from 15 residues. Trimming shortened V by 7 bases and J by 4 bases, and 18 bases separated the two germline ends. Germline CDR1 reads SGHDT; CDR2 reads YYEEEE.

V and J are TRBV4-2 and TRBJ2-1, with 8 nucleotides matching TRBD2. This CDR3 spans 16 amino acids. Per the germline V gene, CDR1 is LGHNA and CDR2 is YNFKEQ. V lost 2 bases, J lost 4 bases, and 7 bases stayed unmatched. CDR3 in amino acids: CASSQSPAGAYNEQFF. The DNA of the CDR3 is TGTGCCAGCAGCCAAAGTCCAGCGGGAGCATACAATGAGCAGTTCTTC.

The V and J genes are TRBV21-1 and TRBJ2-5; no check of the table's D call, TRBD2, against the DNA was made. TRBV21-1 is a known pseudogene. This CDR3 has 20 residues. The DNA of the CDR3 is TGTGCCAGCAGCAAAAAGGGCAAGGGTATAGCGGGAGGGATTGAAGAGACCCAGTACTTC. Protein product: CASSKKGKGIAGGIEETQYF.

The chain is built from TRBV3-1 and TRBJ2-3, with TRBD2 identical over 10 bases. Germline trimming cut 4 bases from V and 14 bases from J; bases unmatched to any gene: 18. Germline CDR1 is LGHDT and CDR2 is YNNKEL (reference sequence). The length of the CDR3 is 16 residues. CDR3 in DNA: TGTGCCAGCAGCCTGTCCGGGACTAGCGTTCCCAGATACGCGTATTTT. Translation: CASSLSGTSVPRYAYF.

The rearrangement joins TRBV30 to TRBJ1-1; a possible D gene is TRBD1 (6 bases). CDR1 GTSNPN and CDR2 SVGIG come from the germline V gene (reference sequence). This CDR3 comprises 14 residues. V was trimmed by 2 bases and J by 1 base, leaving 11 bases between them. The DNA of the CDR3 is TGTGCCTGGAGTTTGAGGGGGGGGAACACTGAAGCTTTCTTT. It specifies CAWSLRGGNTEAFF.

The chain couples TRBV12-3 or TRBV12-4 to TRBJ1-2; D is undetermined. This CDR3 has 12 residues. The V and J ends lost 5 bases and 9 bases respectively, with 13 bases between them. The CDR3 spells CASSLLQYSYTF. In DNA, the CDR3 is TGTGCCAGCAGTCTCCTACAGTATAGCTACACCTTC.